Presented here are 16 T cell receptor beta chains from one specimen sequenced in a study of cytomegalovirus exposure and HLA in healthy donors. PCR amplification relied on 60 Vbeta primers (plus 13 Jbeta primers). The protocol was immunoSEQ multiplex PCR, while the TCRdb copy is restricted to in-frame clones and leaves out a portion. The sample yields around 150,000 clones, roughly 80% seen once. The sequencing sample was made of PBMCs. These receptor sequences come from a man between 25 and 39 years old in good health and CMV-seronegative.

Here the CDR3 DNA reads TGTGCCAGCAGTTTAAGTAGTTCGGTGGGCTACACCTTC. It is translated as CASSLSSSVGYTF. V usage is TRBV27 and J usage is TRBJ1-2; D remains unclear. CDR3 length: 13 amino acids. Germline V gene data show CDR1 as MNHEY and CDR2 as SMNVEV (reference sequence). V was clipped by 2 bases and J by 8 bases, with 12 bases between them.

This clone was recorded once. CDR3 sequence reads: CASSLGTTDQPQHF. CDR3 DNA sequence: TGTGCCAGCAGCTTAGGGACAACCGATCAGCCCCAGCATTTT. The chain combines TRBV7-9 with TRBJ1-5; D may be TRBD1 (5 bases). This CDR3 has 14 residues. Trimming left V 1 base short and J 5 bases short, with 9 bases between. Germline CDR1 SEHNR, CDR2 FQNEAQ (reference sequence). Full variable domain (rest looked up from reference TRBV7-9 and TRBJ1-5): DTGVSQNPRHKITKRGQNVTFRCDPISEHNRLYWYRQTLGQGPEFLTYFQNEAQLEKSRLLSDRFSAERPKGSFSTLEIQRTEQGDSAMYLCASSLGTTDQPQHFGDGTRLSIL.

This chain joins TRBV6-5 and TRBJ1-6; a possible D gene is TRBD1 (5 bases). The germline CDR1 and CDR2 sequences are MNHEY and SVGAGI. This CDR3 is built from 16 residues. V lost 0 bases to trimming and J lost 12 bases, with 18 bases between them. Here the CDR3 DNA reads TGTGCCAGCAGTTACTCCGGGGGTTTGGCGGAGTTACCCCTCCACTTT. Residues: CASSYSGGLAELPLHF.

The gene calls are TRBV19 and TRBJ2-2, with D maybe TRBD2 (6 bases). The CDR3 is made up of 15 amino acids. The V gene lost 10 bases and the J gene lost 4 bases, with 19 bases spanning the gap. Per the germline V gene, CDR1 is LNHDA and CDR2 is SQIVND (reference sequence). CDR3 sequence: CATLGRWQPTGELFF. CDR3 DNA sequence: TGTGCCACCCTTGGGAGGTGGCAACCCACCGGGGAGCTGTTTTTT.

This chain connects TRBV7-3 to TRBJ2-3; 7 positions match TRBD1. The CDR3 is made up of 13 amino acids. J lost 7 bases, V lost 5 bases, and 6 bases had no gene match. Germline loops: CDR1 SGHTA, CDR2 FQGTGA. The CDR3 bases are TGTGCCAGCAGCACCCGACAGGGCAATACGCAGTATTTT. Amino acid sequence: CASSTRQGNTQYF.

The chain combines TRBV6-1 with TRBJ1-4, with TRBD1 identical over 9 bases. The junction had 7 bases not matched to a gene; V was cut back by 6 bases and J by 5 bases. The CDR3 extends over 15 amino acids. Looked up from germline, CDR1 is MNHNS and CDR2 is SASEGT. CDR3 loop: CASSPRGQGNEKLFF. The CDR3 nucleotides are TGTGCCAGCAGCCCCAGGGGACAGGGCAATGAAAAACTGTTTTTT.

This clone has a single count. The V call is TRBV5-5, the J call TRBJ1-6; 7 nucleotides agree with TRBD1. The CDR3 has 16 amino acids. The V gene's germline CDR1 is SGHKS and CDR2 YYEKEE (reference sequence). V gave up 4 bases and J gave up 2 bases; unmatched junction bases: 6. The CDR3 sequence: CASSPVQGTYNSPLHF. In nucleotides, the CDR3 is TGTGCCAGCAGCCCGGTACAGGGGACCTATAATTCACCCCTCCACTTT.

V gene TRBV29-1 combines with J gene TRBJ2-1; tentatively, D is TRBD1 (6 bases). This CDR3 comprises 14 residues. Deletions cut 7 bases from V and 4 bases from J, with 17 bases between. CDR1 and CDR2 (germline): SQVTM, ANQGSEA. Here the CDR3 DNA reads TGCAGCGCAGGGGCGACCACCACTTACAATGAGCAGTTCTTC. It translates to CSAGATTTYNEQFF.

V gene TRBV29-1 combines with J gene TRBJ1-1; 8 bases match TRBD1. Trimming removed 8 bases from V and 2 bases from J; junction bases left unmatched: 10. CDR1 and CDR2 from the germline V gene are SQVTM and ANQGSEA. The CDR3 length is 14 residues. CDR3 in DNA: TGCAGCATAAACAGGGGGGGGGTTAACACTGAAGCTTTCTTT. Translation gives CSINRGGVNTEAFF.

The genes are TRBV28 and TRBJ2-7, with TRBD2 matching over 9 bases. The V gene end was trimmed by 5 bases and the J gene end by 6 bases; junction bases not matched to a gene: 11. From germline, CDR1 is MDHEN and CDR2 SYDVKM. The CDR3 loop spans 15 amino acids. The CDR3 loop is CASSPLAGMGSEQYF. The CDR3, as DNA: TGTGCCAGCAGTCCCCTAGCGGGAATGGGGTCCGAGCAGTACTTC.

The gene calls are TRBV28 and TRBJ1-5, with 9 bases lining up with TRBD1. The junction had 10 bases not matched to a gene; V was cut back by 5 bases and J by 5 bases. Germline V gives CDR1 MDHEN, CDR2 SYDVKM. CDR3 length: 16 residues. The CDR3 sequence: CASSVPTGGQDQPQHF. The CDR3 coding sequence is TGTGCCAGCAGTGTCCCTACAGGGGGCCAAGATCAGCCCCAGCATTTT.

The CDR3 sequence is CASSLRLRHGEQYF. CDR3 coding DNA: TGTGCCAGCAGTTTACGATTGCGACATGGTGAGCAGTACTTC. This sequence joins TRBV27 and TRBJ2-7; the D is unclear. Trimming took off 2 bases at V and 7 bases at J, with 15 bases between the two ends. The CDR3 spans 14 residues. Germline CDR1 and CDR2: MNHEY and SMNVEV (reference sequence).

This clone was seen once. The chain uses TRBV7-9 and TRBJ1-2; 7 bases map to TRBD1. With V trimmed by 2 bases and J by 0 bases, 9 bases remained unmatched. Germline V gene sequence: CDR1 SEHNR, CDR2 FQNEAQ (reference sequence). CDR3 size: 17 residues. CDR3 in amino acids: CASSLRAGTETNYGYTF. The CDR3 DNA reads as TGTGCCAGCAGCTTAAGGGCCGGGACAGAGACTAACTATGGCTACACCTTC.

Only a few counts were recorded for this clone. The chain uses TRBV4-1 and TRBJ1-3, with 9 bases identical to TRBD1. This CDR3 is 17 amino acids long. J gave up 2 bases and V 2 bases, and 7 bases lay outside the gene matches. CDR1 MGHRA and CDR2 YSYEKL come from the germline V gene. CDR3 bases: TGCGCCAGCAGCCAAATACAGGGGGCTGTCACTGGAAACACCATATATTTT. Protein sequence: CASSQIQGAVTGNTIYF.

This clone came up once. This CDR3 reads CASSPSTYGYTF. Here the CDR3 DNA reads TGTGCCAGCAGCCCGTCTACCTATGGCTACACCTTC. V and J are TRBV14 and TRBJ1-2; no clear D gene. This CDR3 comprises 12 residues. Germline V lookup: CDR1 SGHDN, CDR2 FVKESK. The germline V and J ends were trimmed by 4 bases and 4 bases, with 7 bases remaining between them.

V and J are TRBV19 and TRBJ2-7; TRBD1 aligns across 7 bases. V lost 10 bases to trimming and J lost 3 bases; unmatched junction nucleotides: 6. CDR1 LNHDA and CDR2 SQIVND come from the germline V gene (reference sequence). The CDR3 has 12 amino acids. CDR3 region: CATGRGFYEQYF. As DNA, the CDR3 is TGTGCCACAGGCAGGGGGTTCTACGAGCAGTACTTC.